These 18 T cell receptor beta chains share one sample of origin, sequenced in a study of blood T cell repertoires in COVID-19. This table comes from immunoSEQ multiplex PCR, and its TCRdb copy is limited to in-frame clones, with some not included. The profile shows about 220,000 clones, 70% to 90% of them singletons. Sequencing input: PBMCs or T cells enriched from blood (not recorded which). The receptors here all came from a woman in her thirties or forties with acute COVID-19.

V usage is TRBV14 and J usage is TRBJ2-1; perhaps TRBD1 as D (6 bases). CDR3 length: 13 amino acids. V lost 0 bases and J lost 15, with 15 bases in between. Germline lookup yields CDR1 SGHDN and CDR2 FVKESK. The CDR3 coding sequence is TGTGCCAGCAGCCAAGAAAGTTTACAGGGTTTGTTCTTC. Translated: CASSQESLQGLFF.

The chain employs TRBV2 and TRBJ1-2, with D maybe TRBD1 (5 bases). The CDR3 covers 15 residues. The germline V and J ends were trimmed by 3 bases and 6 bases, with 17 bases remaining between them. Germline V lookup: CDR1 SNHLY, CDR2 FYNNEI. The CDR3: CASSDIGRENHGYTF. The CDR3 coding sequence is TGTGCCAGCAGTGACATCGGCAGGGAAAATCATGGCTACACCTTC. The whole variable domain, remainder taken from reference TRBV2 and TRBJ1-2, is EPEVTQTPSHQVTQMGQEVILRCVPISNHLYFYWYRQILGQKVEFLVSFYNNEISEKSEIFDDQFSVERPDGSNFTLKIRSTKLEDSAMYFCASSDIGRENHGYTFGSGTRLTVV.

The table lists this clone with a few counts. V usage is TRBV7-8 and J usage is TRBJ2-3; D unresolved. This CDR3 comprises 12 residues. V lost 5 bases, J lost 5 bases, and 8 bases lay in between. Germline V gene data show CDR1 as SGHVS and CDR2 as FQNEAQ. CDR3 DNA sequence: TGTGCCAGCAGCCCCTCACAAGATACGCAGTATTTT. Translating gives CASSPSQDTQYF.

The chain has TRBV11-2 and TRBJ2-3; possibly TRBD2 for D (5 bases). The CDR3 consists of 17 residues. Germline V lookup: CDR1 SGHAT, CDR2 FQNNGV. Trimming took off 6 bases at V and 3 bases at J, with 22 bases between the two ends. The chain's CDR3 is CASRRVVSGVWTDTQYF. CDR3 in DNA: TGTGCCAGCAGGCGGGTAGTATCCGGGGTATGGACAGATACGCAGTATTTT.

This clone was detected a few times. The chain links TRBV29-1 to TRBJ2-2; the match to TRBD1 covers 7 bases. Germline V lookup: CDR1 SQVTM, CDR2 ANQGSEA. The CDR3 runs 16 residues. V was clipped by 0 bases and J by 0 bases; unmatched bases: 4. The CDR3 region has the DNA TGCAGCGTTGAAGATCAGGACAGGCCGAACACCGGGGAGCTGTTTTTT. This codes for CSVEDQDRPNTGELFF.

CDR3 in amino acids: CASSVEAGANYEQYF. CDR3 nucleotides: TGTGCCAGCAGCGTAGAGGCAGGGGCGAACTACGAGCAGTACTTC. This chain connects TRBV9 to TRBJ2-7; the D gene is possibly TRBD1 (6 bases). CDR3 length: 15 residues. V was shortened by 0 bases and J by 3 bases, with 13 bases between the two germline ends. Germline lookup yields CDR1 SGDLS and CDR2 YYNGEE. Full variable domain (missing parts from reference TRBV9 and TRBJ2-7): DSGVTQTPKHLITATGQRVTLRCSPRSGDLSVYWYQQSLDQGLQFLIQYYNGEERAKGNILERFSAQQFPDLHSELNLSSLELGDSALYFCASSVEAGANYEQYFGPGTRLTVT.

This clone was recorded a few times. J is TRBJ2-7 and V is TRBV19; TRBD1 agrees at 7 bases. The CDR3 has 15 amino acids. V lost 3 bases, J lost 4 bases, and 9 bases stayed unmatched. Germline CDR1 reads LNHDA; CDR2 reads SQIVND (reference sequence). In nucleotides, the CDR3 is TGTGCCAGTAGTATTGGGCCCGGACAGGTTTACGAGCAGTACTTC. Translating it yields CASSIGPGQVYEQYF.

The chain carries TRBV19 and TRBJ2-1; D perhaps matches TRBD1 (6 bases). Trimming removed 4 bases at V and 1 base at J, with 20 bases between. Germline CDR1 is LNHDA and CDR2 is SQIVND (reference sequence). The CDR3 covers 18 residues. The CDR3 here is CASSTPDSFLRSYNEQFF. For the CDR3, the DNA is TGTGCCAGTAGTACCCCGGACAGTTTCTTGAGGTCCTACAATGAGCAGTTCTTC.

The chain is built from TRBV3-1 (or the pseudogene TRBV3-2) and TRBJ2-1; TRBD2 matches at 13 bases. Germline V gene data show CDR1 as LGHDT and CDR2 as YNNKEL (reference sequence). The CDR3 covers 17 residues. V gave up 2 bases and J gave up 3 bases; unmatched junction bases: 4. CDR3 protein: CASSQPRTSGGYNEQFF. DNA of the CDR3: TGTGCCAGCAGCCAACCCCGGACTAGCGGGGGCTACAATGAGCAGTTCTTC.

Comments on this clone: This sample includes further DNA sequences coding for the same CDR3. The CDR3 region has the DNA TGTGCCAGCAGCGTAGAGGGGGCGAACACTGAAGCTTTCTTT. Translated: CASSVEGANTEAFF. This chain joins TRBV9 and TRBJ1-1; 7 bases agree with TRBD1. This CDR3 spans 14 amino acids. CDR1 is SGDLS and CDR2 is YYNGEE in the germline V gene. The V and J ends lost 0 bases and 1 base, in that order; junction bases with no gene match: 0.

CDR3 DNA sequence: TGTGCCAGCAGCCCGCGAGAGGGTTTGAACACTGAAGCTTTCTTT. Translated: CASSPREGLNTEAFF. This sequence joins TRBV5-6 and TRBJ1-1; D unresolved. Looked up from germline, CDR1 is SGHDT and CDR2 is YYEEEE. V lost 4 bases to trimming and J lost 0 bases, with 13 bases between them. The CDR3 has 15 amino acids.

The V gene is TRBV6-5, the J gene TRBJ1-2, with TRBD1 identical over 7 bases. V trimming: 7 bases; J trimming: 4 bases; junction bases outside the gene matches: 6. Germline V gene data show CDR1 as MNHEY and CDR2 as SVGAGI. The CDR3 totals 13 residues. Written as DNA, the CDR3 is TGTGCCAGCACCAGGGGGGTAGTCTATGGCTACACCTTC. This sequence encodes CASTRGVVYGYTF.

This clone was counted a few times. The rearrangement uses TRBV3-1 (or the pseudogene TRBV3-2) and TRBJ2-7, with 9 positions matching TRBD1. Germline CDR1 LGHDT, CDR2 YNNKEL (reference sequence). The length of the CDR3 is 14 residues. V lost 4 bases to trimming and J lost 2 bases; unmatched junction nucleotides: 3. CDR3 region: CASSPGQGTYEQYF. The CDR3 DNA sequence: TGTGCCAGCAGCCCGGGACAGGGAACCTACGAGCAGTACTTC.

The V gene is TRBV14, the J gene TRBJ1-1; TRBD1 might be the D (6 bases). The CDR3 contains 17 residues. V lost 4 bases to trimming and J lost 1 base, with 19 bases between them. Germline values: CDR1 SGHDN, CDR2 FVKESK. The chain's CDR3 is CASSRLGVLGGNTEAFF. CDR3 in DNA: TGTGCCAGCAGCCGCCTCGGGGTTTTAGGGGGGAACACTGAAGCTTTCTTT.

This chain joins TRBV27 and TRBJ1-1; 8 bases align to TRBD1. Looked up from germline, CDR1 is MNHEY and CDR2 is SMNVEV (reference sequence). Trimming removed 3 bases from V and 3 bases from J; junction bases left unmatched: 3. The CDR3 has 14 residues. The CDR3 protein is CASSFQGAHTEAFF. The DNA for the CDR3 is TGTGCCAGCAGTTTCCAGGGGGCTCACACTGAAGCTTTCTTT.

V is TRBV5-1 and J is TRBJ1-1; D perhaps matches TRBD1 (6 bases). V lost 5 bases to trimming and J lost 2 bases, with 19 bases between them. In germline, CDR1 is SGHRS, CDR2 YFSETQ. This CDR3 is built from 16 residues. The CDR3 loop is CASRPTVGAINTEAFF. Here the CDR3 DNA reads TGCGCCAGCAGACCGACCGTGGGGGCGATTAACACTGAAGCTTTCTTT.

The V and J genes are TRBV27 and TRBJ1-6; no clear D gene. Germline CDR1 reads MNHEY; CDR2 reads SMNVEV (reference sequence). The CDR3 has 17 residues. Between the trimmed V and J ends, which lost 5 bases and 10 bases, there was a span of 24 bases. DNA for the CDR3: TGTGCCAGCAGTACAATACTACCGGGATTAGAGCACTCACCCCTCCACTTT. Residues: CASSTILPGLEHSPLHF.

The V gene is TRBV5-1, the J gene TRBJ1-1; TRBD1 aligns across 10 bases. After removal of 0 bases from V and 0 bases from J, the junction contained 11 bases not matched to a gene. Germline V gene sequence: CDR1 SGHRS, CDR2 YFSETQ. The CDR3 spans 19 residues. CDR3 in amino acids: CASSLVWTGGSAMNTEAFF. The CDR3, as DNA: TGCGCCAGCAGCTTGGTATGGACAGGGGGTTCGGCTATGAACACTGAAGCTTTCTTT.